Each of the 4 T cell receptor beta chains below was sequenced from the same sample in a study of blood T cell repertoires in COVID-19. Clones were read by immunoSEQ multiplex PCR, and TCRdb kept only the in-frame ones, dropping some. The profile shows around 270,000 clones, around nine tenths of them singletons. The sequenced material came from peripheral blood. The receptors were gathered from a man aged 25-45 years with active or convalescent COVID-19.

J is TRBJ2-1 and V is TRBV18, with D perhaps matching TRBD2 (6 bases). V was shortened by 6 bases and J by 7 bases, with 22 bases between the two germline ends. CDR3 length: 16 amino acids. The germline V gene has CDR1 KGHSH and CDR2 LQKENI. The CDR3 spells CASSPISTLGGNEQFF. CDR3 nucleotide sequence: TGTGCCAGCTCTCCCATCAGCACCCTCGGGGGTAATGAGCAGTTCTTC.

V is TRBV11-2 and J is TRBJ1-1, with a tentative D call TRBD1 (5 bases). Looked up from germline, CDR1 is SGHAT and CDR2 is FQNNGV. The CDR3 length is 13 residues. V was cut by 7 bases and J by 0 bases, with 9 bases left in between. For the CDR3, the DNA is TGTGCCAGCACCAGGGCGTTGAACACTGAAGCTTTCTTT. It encodes CASTRALNTEAFF.

The gene calls are TRBV7-9 and TRBJ1-2; D remains unclear. From germline, CDR1 is SEHNR and CDR2 FQNEAQ (reference sequence). Trimming cost V 5 bases and J 8 bases, with 18 bases left between them. The CDR3 extends over 14 amino acids. As DNA, the CDR3 is TGTGCCAGCAGCAATTCCGGGGAACTCTACGGCTACACCTTC. This encodes CASSNSGELYGYTF.

This rearrangement joins TRBV5-1 to TRBJ1-1; no reliable D call. Germline V gene lookup returns CDR1 SGHRS and CDR2 YFSETQ. This CDR3 contains 14 residues. V dropped 0 bases and J dropped 5 bases, with 11 bases sitting between them. DNA of the CDR3: TGCGCCAGCAGCTTGGCGGAGGGCTCTACTGAAGCTTTCTTT. It codes for CASSLAEGSTEAFF. Variable domain in full (rest from reference TRBV5-1 and TRBJ1-1): KAGVTQTPRYLIKTRGQQVTLSCSPISGHRSVSWYQQTPGQGLQFLFEYFSETQRNKGNFPGRFSGRQFSNSRSEMNVSTLELGDSALYLCASSLAEGSTEAFFGQGTRLTVV.